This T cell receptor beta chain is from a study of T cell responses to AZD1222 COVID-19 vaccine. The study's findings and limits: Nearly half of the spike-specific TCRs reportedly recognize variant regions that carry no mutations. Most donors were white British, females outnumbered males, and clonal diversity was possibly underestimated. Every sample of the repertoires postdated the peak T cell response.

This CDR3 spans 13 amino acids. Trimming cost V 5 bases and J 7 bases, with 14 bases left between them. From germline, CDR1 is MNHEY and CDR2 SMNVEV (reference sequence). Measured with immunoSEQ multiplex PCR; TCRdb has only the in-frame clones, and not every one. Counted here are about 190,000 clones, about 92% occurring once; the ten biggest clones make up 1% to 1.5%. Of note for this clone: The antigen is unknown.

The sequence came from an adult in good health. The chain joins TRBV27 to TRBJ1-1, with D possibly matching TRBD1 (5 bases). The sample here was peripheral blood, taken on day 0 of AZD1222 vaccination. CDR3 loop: CASSKKGRVEAFF. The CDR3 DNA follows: TGTGCCAGCAGTAAAAAGGGGCGGGTTGAAGCTTTCTTT.